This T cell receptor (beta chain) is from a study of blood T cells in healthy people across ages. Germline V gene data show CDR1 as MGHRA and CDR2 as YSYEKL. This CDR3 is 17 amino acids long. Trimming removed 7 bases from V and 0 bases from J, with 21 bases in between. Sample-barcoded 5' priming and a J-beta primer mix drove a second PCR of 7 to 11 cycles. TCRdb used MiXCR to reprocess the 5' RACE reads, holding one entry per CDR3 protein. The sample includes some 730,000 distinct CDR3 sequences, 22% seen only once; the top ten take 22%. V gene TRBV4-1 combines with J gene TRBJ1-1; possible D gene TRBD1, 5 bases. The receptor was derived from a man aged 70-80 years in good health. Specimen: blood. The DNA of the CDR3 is TGCGCCAGCAAGGCAGGGCCGGGGTCGGGCATGAACACTGAAGCTTTCTTT. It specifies CASKAGPGSGMNTEAFF.